Listed here are 18 T cell receptor beta chains from one sample, sequenced in a study of cytomegalovirus exposure and HLA in healthy donors. PCR was performed using 60 Vbeta and 13 Jbeta primers. Data came from immunoSEQ multiplex PCR; TCRdb stores just in-frame clones and leaves some out. The table shows roughly 180,000 clones, with about four fifths occurring only once. The source material was PBMCs. These receptors originate from a girl aged 10-17 years in good health and CMV-seropositive.

This clone was found a few times. This chain uses TRBV29-1 with TRBJ2-1; a weak D match, TRBD2 (6 bases). The germline V gene encodes CDR1 SQVTM and CDR2 ANQGSEA. The CDR3 totals 13 residues. Trimming shortened V by 6 bases and J by 1 base, and 10 bases separated the two germline ends. Here the CDR3 reads CSVGLQSYNEQFF. For the CDR3, the DNA is TGCAGCGTGGGACTTCAATCCTACAATGAGCAGTTCTTC.

The chain combines TRBV2 with TRBJ2-1, with D perhaps TRBD1 (6 bases). There are 11 residues in the CDR3. Germline V gene data show CDR1 as SNHLY and CDR2 as FYNNEI. The V end was cut by 6 bases, the J end by 7 bases, with 7 bases between. The CDR3: CASRRGNEQFF. The CDR3 coding sequence is TGTGCCAGCAGAAGGGGGAATGAGCAGTTCTTC.

This clone was seen more than once but under ten times. V gene TRBV15 combines with J gene TRBJ1-1, with 7 bases that match TRBD1. Germline-derived CDR1 and CDR2 are LNHNV and YYDKDF (reference sequence). Losses at the gene ends were 4 bases for V and 0 bases for J; bases not matched to a gene: 5. The CDR3 has 15 amino acids. The CDR3 sequence: CATSTRQGLNTEAFF. The CDR3 DNA sequence: TGTGCCACCAGCACCCGACAGGGATTGAACACTGAAGCTTTCTTT.

The V call is TRBV5-1, the J call TRBJ1-1; possible D gene TRBD1, 5 bases. Germline V gene lookup returns CDR1 SGHRS and CDR2 YFSETQ. The CDR3 has 14 residues. V was cut by 0 bases and J by 4 bases, with 10 bases left in between. CDR3 bases: TGCGCCAGCAGCTTGGTCGGGGGGGGCACTGAAGCTTTCTTT. This encodes CASSLVGGGTEAFF.

J is TRBJ2-5 and V is TRBV2; D might be TRBD1 (6 bases). The germline gives CDR1 SNHLY, CDR2 FYNNEI. This CDR3 region has 15 residues. V dropped 1 base and J dropped 3 bases, with 12 bases sitting between them. The CDR3 protein is CASSEVHRVKETQYF. Written as DNA, the CDR3 is TGTGCCAGCAGTGAAGTTCACAGGGTAAAAGAGACCCAGTACTTC. The variable domain in full, completed from reference TRBV2 and TRBJ2-5, reads EPEVTQTPSHQVTQMGQEVILRCVPISNHLYFYWYRQILGQKVEFLVSFYNNEISEKSEIFDDQFSVERPDGSNFTLKIRSTKLEDSAMYFCASSEVHRVKETQYFGPGTRLLVL.

V gene TRBV6-1 combines with J gene TRBJ1-4; D may be TRBD1 (5 bases). V shed 1 base and J shed 8 bases, with 11 bases lying between them. The CDR3 consists of 14 residues. CDR1 and CDR2 from the germline V gene are MNHNS and SASEGT. CDR3 protein: CASSEGQSWEKLFF. The CDR3 DNA reads TGTGCCAGCAGTGAAGGACAGAGCTGGGAAAAACTGTTTTTT.

The rearrangement uses TRBV10-2 and TRBJ1-1, with D perhaps matching TRBD1 (6 bases). This CDR3 contains 13 residues. Germline V gives CDR1 WSHSY, CDR2 SAAADI. The V gene lost 7 bases and the J gene lost 6 bases, with 15 bases spanning the gap. CDR3: CASIKQGISEAFF. CDR3 coding DNA: TGCGCCAGCATTAAACAGGGAATATCTGAAGCTTTCTTT.

V gene TRBV2 combines with J gene TRBJ1-5; no clear D gene. In germline, CDR1 is SNHLY, CDR2 FYNNEI. The CDR3 sequence is 14 residues long. Between the trimmed V and J ends, which lost 1 base and 4 bases, there was a span of 8 bases. CDR3 amino acids: CASSEGGTNQPQHF. The DNA of the CDR3 is TGTGCCAGCAGTGAAGGCGGAACTAATCAGCCCCAGCATTTT.

In regard to this clone: Other DNA sequences in this specimen translate into the identical CDR3. This sequence joins TRBV9 and TRBJ1-6; D gene uncertain. The germline CDR1 and CDR2 sequences are SGDLS and YYNGEE. V was trimmed by 0 bases and J by 9 bases, leaving 10 bases between them. There are 14 residues in the CDR3. CDR3 protein: CASSVEGGSSPLHF. CDR3 DNA sequence: TGTGCCAGCAGCGTAGAGGGAGGGAGTTCACCCCTCCACTTT.

In the case of this clone: Within the sample, other DNA sequences also encode this same CDR3. The rearrangement joins TRBV6-5 to TRBJ1-1, with 8 bases matching TRBD1. The V and J ends lost 6 bases and 0 bases, in that order; junction bases with no gene match: 3. This CDR3 is built from 14 residues. The V gene's germline CDR1 is MNHEY and CDR2 SVGAGI. CDR3 protein: CASRRTGMNTEAFF. DNA for the CDR3: TGTGCCAGCAGACGGACAGGGATGAACACTGAAGCTTTCTTT.

V and J are TRBV5-1 and TRBJ2-5; 11 bases match TRBD1. Germline V gene sequence: CDR1 SGHRS, CDR2 YFSETQ. The CDR3 has 18 residues. With V trimmed by 4 bases and J by 2 bases, 13 bases remained unmatched. The CDR3 DNA sequence: TGCGCCAGCAGCCCCTATGCCGGGACAGGGGGATCTCAAGAGACCCAGTACTTC. Translation: CASSPYAGTGGSQETQYF.

This chain links TRBV5-5 with TRBJ1-5; D is uncertain. CDR1 and CDR2 (germline): SGHKS, YYEKEE (reference sequence). The CDR3 runs to 18 residues. Trimming took 0 bases from V and 2 from J, leaving 18 bases between them. The CDR3 DNA sequence: TGTGCCAGCAGCTTGGTCCATTTCCGGGAGGTTGGCAATCAGCCCCAGCATTTT. As protein: CASSLVHFREVGNQPQHF.

This clone was seen only a few times. The chain employs TRBV6-5 and TRBJ1-1, with 11 nucleotides matching TRBD1. This CDR3 comprises 15 residues. V gave up 7 bases and J gave up 4 bases; unmatched junction bases: 8. In germline, CDR1 is MNHEY, CDR2 SVGAGI. The CDR3 DNA follows: TGTGCCAGCAATTTGGACAGGGGGCTGATCACTGAAGCTTTCTTT. Translation: CASNLDRGLITEAFF.

The chain is built from TRBV10-3 and TRBJ1-2, with unresolved D. Trimming removed 10 bases at V and 0 bases at J, with 12 bases between. CDR1 is ENHRY, CDR2 SYGVKD, per germline. CDR3 length equals 13 residues. The CDR3 bases are TGTGCCAGTTATTCGGGAGCTAACTATGGCTACACCTTC. It specifies CASYSGANYGYTF.

V gene TRBV9 combines with J gene TRBJ2-2; no clear D gene. CDR1 is SGDLS and CDR2 is YYNGEE in the germline V gene. The CDR3 is 14 amino acids. V was trimmed by 0 bases and J by 0 bases, leaving 3 bases between them. The chain's CDR3 is CASSVGPNTGELFF. In DNA, the CDR3 is TGTGCCAGCAGCGTAGGGCCGAACACCGGGGAGCTGTTTTTT.

The chain combines TRBV7-2 with TRBJ2-1; 9 nucleotides line up with TRBD2. The CDR3 consists of 17 residues. V dropped 1 base and J dropped 6; count of bases not matched to a gene: 10. Germline lookup yields CDR1 SGHTA and CDR2 FQGNSA. CDR3 sequence (DNA): TGTGCCAGCAGCTTAGAATCTGCGGGGGGGCTGCCCAATGAGCAGTTCTTC. It specifies CASSLESAGGLPNEQFF. Full variable domain (rest looked up from reference TRBV7-2 and TRBJ2-1): GAGVSQSPSNKVTEKGKDVELRCDPISGHTALYWYRQSLGQGLEFLIYFQGNSAPDKSGLPSDRFSAERTGGSVSTLTIQRTQQEDSAVYLCASSLESAGGLPNEQFFGPGTRLTVL.

CDR3 in DNA: TGTGCCAGCAGCATGACAGCAACTAATGAAAAACTGTTTTTT. Its translation is CASSMTATNEKLFF. The chain uses TRBV25-1 and TRBJ1-4; D perhaps matches TRBD1 (5 bases). The V end lost 6 bases, the J end lost 0 bases, and 8 bases lay between the germline ends. The CDR3 spans 14 residues. The V gene's germline CDR1 is MGHDK and CDR2 SYGVNS.

The gene calls are TRBV4-1 and TRBJ1-5; the match to TRBD1 covers 11 bases. CDR3 length: 16 amino acids. Germline CDR1 and CDR2: MGHRA and YSYEKL. Germline trimming cut 1 base from V and 7 bases from J; bases unmatched to any gene: 6. CDR3 amino acids: CASSQVGQGASQPQHF. CDR3 in DNA: TGCGCCAGCAGCCAAGTCGGACAGGGGGCAAGCCAGCCCCAGCATTTT.